The T cell receptor (beta chain) under discussion was sequenced for a study of T cell responses to AZD1222 COVID-19 vaccine. Looked up from germline, CDR1 is SGDLS and CDR2 is YYNGEE. J lost 4 bases, V lost 4 bases, and 5 bases had no gene match. The CDR3 runs 14 residues. Findings and limits, study-wide: Among the donors, most were white British and more were female, and clonal diversity was possibly underestimated. Unmutated regions of variants are reportedly targeted by nearly half of spike-specific TCRs. Spike regions recognized by vaccine-associated CD4 TCRs spanned the protein, led by 160-218 and 743-854.

Regarding this clone: What it binds is unknown.

Profiling relied on immunoSEQ multiplex PCR, and the TCRdb table lists in-frame clones only, not all of them. The sample lists 150,000 or so clones; about 93% were seen once. The TCR was taken from an adult in good health. The chain uses TRBV9 and TRBJ1-2, with TRBD1 matching over 9 bases. The material was peripheral blood, obtained on day 0 of AZD1222 vaccination. The CDR3 bases are TGTGCCAGCAGCCGGACAGGGGCGTTCTATGGCTACACCTTC. Residues: CASSRTGAFYGYTF.